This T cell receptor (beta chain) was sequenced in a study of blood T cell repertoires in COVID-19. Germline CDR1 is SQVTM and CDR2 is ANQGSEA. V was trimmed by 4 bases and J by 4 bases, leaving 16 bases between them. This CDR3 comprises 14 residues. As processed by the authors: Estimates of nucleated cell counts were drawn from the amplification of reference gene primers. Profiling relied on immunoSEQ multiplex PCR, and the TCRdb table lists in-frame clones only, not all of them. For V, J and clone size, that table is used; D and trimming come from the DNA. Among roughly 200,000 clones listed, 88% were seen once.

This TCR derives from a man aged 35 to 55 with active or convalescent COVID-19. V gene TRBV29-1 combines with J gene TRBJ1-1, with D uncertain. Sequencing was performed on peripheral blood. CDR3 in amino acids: CSVVVGRETTEAFF. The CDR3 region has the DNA TGCAGCGTTGTAGTTGGACGGGAAACCACTGAAGCTTTCTTT.